There are a few counts of the clone carrying this TCR beta chain. Its antigen remains unidentified. The data were taken from a study of OX40 agonist ivuxolimab in advanced cancers. About the research overall: The study gave patients intravenous ivuxolimab at 0.01 to 10 mg/kg every 2 weeks.

Measured with immunoSEQ multiplex PCR; TCRdb has only the in-frame clones, and not every one. The sample records 130,000 or so clones, 90% being singletons. The CDR3 has 15 amino acids. In germline, CDR1 is MNHEY, CDR2 SMNVEV (reference sequence). Unmatched junction bases numbered 11, after V lost 5 bases and J lost 7 bases. Regarding the study as a whole: Researchers report that CD8+ T cells had, on average, more expanded clones than CD4+.

The TCR comes from an adult with an advanced solid tumor such as melanoma, head and neck, liver or kidney cancer. The V and J genes are TRBV27 and TRBJ2-7, with TRBD2 matching 10 bases. Sequenced here: CD4+ or CD8+ T cells sorted from blood, sampled in a trial of the OX40 agonist ivuxolimab. CDR3 residues: CASSPLAGAPREQYF. CDR3 in DNA: TGTGCCAGCAGTCCGCTAGCGGGAGCCCCTAGGGAGCAGTACTTC.